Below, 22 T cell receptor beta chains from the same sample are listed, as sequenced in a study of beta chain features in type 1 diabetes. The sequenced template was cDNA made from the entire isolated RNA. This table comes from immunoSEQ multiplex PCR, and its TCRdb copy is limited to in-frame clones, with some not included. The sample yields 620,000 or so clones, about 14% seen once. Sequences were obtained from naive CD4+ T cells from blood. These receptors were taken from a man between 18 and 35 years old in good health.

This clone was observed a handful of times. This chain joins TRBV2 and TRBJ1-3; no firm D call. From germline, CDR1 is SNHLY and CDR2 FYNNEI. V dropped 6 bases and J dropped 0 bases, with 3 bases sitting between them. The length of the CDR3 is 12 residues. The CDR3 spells CASRTSGNTIYF. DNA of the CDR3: TGTGCCAGCAGAACCTCTGGAAACACCATATATTTT.

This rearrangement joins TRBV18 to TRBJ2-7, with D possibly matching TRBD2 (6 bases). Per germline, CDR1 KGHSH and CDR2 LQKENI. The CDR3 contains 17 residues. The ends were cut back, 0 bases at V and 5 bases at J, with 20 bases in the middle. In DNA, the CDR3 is TGTGCCAGCTCACCACCGCGGGGCCAGGGCCCCTTCGACGAGCAGTACTTC. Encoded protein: CASSPPRGQGPFDEQYF.

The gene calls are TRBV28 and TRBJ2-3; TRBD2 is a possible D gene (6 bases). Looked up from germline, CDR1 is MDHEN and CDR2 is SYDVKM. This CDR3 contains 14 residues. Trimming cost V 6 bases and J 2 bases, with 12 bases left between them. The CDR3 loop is CASSAGGATDTQYF. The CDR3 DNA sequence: TGTGCCAGCAGCGCAGGAGGGGCCACAGATACGCAGTATTTT.

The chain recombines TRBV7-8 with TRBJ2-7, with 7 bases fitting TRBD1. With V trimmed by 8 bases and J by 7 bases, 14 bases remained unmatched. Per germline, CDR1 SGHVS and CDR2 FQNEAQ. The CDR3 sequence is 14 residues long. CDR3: CASSRGTPPLEQYF. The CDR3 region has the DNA TGTGCCAGCTCCAGGGGGACCCCCCCTCTGGAGCAGTACTTC. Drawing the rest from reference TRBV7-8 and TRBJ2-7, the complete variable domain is GAGVSQSPRYKVAKRGQDVALRCDPISGHVSLFWYQQALGQGPEFLTYFQNEAQLDKSGLPSDRFFAERPEGSVSTLKIQRTQQEDSAVYLCASSRGTPPLEQYFGPGTRLTVT.

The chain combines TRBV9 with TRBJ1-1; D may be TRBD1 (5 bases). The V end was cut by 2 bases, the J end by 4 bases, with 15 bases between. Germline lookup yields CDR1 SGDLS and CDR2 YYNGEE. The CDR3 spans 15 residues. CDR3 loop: CASSVEDGGATEAFF. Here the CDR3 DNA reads TGTGCCAGCAGCGTCGAGGATGGCGGGGCCACTGAAGCTTTCTTT.

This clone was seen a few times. This CDR3 reads CASRRDRAEAFF. The CDR3 coding sequence is TGTGCCAGCAGGAGAGATAGGGCTGAAGCTTTCTTT. The chain recombines TRBV27 with TRBJ1-1; D remains ambiguous. The CDR3 sequence is 12 residues long. Germline lookup yields CDR1 MNHEY and CDR2 SMNVEV (reference sequence). The ends were cut back, 6 bases at V and 6 bases at J, with 11 bases in the middle.

The CDR3 bases are TGTGCCAGCAGTTACTCGAATAGGGGCACCGGGCAGCCCCAGCATTTT. This sequence encodes CASSYSNRGTGQPQHF. The chain employs TRBV6-6 and TRBJ1-5; weak D call: TRBD1 (5 bases). Germline values: CDR1 MNHNY, CDR2 SVGAGI (reference sequence). The CDR3 length is 16 residues. Trimming left V 0 bases short and J 7 bases short, with 16 bases between.

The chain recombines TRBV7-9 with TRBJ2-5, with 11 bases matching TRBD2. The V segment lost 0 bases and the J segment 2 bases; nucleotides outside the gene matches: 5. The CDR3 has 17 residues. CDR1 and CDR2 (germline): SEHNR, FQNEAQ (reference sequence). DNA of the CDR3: TGTGCCAGCAGCTTAGCTAGGGGACTAGCGGTACAAGAGACCCAGTACTTC. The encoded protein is CASSLARGLAVQETQYF.

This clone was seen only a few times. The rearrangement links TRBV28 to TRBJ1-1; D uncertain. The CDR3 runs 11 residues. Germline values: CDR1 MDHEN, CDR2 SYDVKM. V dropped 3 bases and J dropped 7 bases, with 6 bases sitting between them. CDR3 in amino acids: CASSFLHEAFF. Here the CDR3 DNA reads TGTGCCAGCAGTTTCCTCCATGAAGCTTTCTTT.

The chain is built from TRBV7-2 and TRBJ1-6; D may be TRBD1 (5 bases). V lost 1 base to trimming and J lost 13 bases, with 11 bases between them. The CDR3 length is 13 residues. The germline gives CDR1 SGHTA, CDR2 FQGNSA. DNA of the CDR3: TGTGCCAGCAGCTTAGAAGAGGGGTCGCCCCTCCACTTT. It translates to CASSLEEGSPLHF.

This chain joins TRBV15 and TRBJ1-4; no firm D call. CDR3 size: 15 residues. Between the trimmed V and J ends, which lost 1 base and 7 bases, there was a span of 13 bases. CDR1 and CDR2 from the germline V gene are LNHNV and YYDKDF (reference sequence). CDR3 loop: CATSRVRAGFEKLFF. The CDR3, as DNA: TGTGCCACCAGCAGAGTTCGGGCGGGGTTTGAAAAACTGTTTTTT.

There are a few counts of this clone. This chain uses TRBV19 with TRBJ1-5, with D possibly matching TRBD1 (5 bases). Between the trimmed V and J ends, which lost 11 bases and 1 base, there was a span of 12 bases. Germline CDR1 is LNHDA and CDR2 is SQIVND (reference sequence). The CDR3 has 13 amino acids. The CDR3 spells CAGNAGSNQPQHF. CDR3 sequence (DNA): TGTGCCGGTAACGCAGGGAGCAATCAGCCCCAGCATTTT.

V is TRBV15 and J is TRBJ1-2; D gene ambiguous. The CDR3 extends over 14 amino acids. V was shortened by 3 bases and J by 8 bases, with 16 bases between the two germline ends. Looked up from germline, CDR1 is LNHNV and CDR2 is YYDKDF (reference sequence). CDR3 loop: CATSRELEGRGYTF. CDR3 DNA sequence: TGTGCCACCAGCAGGGAATTGGAAGGGAGAGGCTACACCTTC.

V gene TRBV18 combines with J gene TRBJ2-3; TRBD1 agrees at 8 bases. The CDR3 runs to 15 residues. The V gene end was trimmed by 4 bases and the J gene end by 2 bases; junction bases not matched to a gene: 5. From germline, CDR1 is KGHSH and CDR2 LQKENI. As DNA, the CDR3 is TGTGCCAGCTCACGGGACAGGTTATACACAGATACGCAGTATTTT. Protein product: CASSRDRLYTDTQYF.

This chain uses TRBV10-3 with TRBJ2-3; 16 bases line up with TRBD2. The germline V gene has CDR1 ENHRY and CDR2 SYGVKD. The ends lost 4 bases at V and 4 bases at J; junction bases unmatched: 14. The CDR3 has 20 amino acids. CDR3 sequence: CAISGLRGLAGGPGADTQYF. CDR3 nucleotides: TGTGCCATCAGTGGTTTAAGGGGACTAGCGGGAGGGCCCGGGGCAGATACGCAGTATTTT.

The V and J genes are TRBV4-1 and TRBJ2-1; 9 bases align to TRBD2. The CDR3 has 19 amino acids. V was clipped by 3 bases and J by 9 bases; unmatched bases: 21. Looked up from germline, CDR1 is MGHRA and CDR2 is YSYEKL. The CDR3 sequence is CASSQPSRGFSGSNGEQFF. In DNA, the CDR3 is TGCGCCAGCAGCCAGCCGTCCCGGGGCTTTAGCGGGAGCAACGGTGAGCAGTTCTTC.

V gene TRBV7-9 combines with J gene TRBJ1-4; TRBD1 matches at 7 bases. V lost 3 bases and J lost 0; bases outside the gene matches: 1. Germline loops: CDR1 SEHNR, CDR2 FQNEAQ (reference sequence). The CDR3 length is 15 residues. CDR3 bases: TGTGCCAGCAGCTTCGGACAGGCAACTAATGAAAAACTGTTTTTT. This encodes CASSFGQATNEKLFF.

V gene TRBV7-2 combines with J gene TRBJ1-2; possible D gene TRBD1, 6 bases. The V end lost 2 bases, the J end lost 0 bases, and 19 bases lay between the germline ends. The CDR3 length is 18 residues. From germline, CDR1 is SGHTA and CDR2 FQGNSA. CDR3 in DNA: TGTGCCAGCAGCTTATTCAGGGATGGGAAGGGGGCTAACTATGGCTACACCTTC. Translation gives CASSLFRDGKGANYGYTF.

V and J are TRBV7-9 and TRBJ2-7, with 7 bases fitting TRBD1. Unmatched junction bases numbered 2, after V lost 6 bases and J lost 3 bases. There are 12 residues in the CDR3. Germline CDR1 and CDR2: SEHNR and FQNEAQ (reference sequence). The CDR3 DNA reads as TGTGCCAGCAGTCCAGGGGGCTACGAGCAGTACTTC. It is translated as CASSPGGYEQYF.

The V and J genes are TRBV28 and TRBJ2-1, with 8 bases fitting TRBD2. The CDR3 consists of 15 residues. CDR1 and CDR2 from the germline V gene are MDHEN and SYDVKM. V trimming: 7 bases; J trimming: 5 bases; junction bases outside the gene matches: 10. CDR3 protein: CASIAGSNENNEQFF. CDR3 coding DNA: TGTGCCAGCATAGCGGGGTCTAACGAAAACAATGAGCAGTTCTTC.

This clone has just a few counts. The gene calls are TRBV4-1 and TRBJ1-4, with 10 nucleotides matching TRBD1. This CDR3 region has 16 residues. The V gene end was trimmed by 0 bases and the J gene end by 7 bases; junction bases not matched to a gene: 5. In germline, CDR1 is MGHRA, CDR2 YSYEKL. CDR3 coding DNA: TGCGCCAGCAGCCAAGAGAGGACAGGGGGAATTGAAAAACTGTTTTTT. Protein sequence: CASSQERTGGIEKLFF.

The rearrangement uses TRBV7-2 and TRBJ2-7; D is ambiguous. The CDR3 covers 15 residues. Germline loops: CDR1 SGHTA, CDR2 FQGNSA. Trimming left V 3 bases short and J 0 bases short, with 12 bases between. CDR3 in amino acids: CASSLVYTISYEQYF. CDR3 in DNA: TGTGCCAGCAGCTTGGTCTATACGATCTCCTACGAGCAGTACTTC.